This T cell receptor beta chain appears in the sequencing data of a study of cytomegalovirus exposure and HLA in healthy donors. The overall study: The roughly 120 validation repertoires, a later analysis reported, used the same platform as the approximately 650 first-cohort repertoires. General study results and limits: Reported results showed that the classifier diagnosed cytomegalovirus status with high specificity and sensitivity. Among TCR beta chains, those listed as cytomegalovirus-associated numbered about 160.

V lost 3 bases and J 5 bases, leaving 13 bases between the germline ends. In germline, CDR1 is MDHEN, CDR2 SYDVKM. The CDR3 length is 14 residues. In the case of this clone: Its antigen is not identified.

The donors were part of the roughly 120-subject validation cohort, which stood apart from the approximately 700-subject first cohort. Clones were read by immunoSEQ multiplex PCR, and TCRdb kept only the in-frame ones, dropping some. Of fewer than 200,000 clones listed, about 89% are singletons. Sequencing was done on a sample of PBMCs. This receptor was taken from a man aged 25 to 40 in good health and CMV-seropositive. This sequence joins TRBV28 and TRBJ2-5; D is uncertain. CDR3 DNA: TGTGCCAGCAGTTTGGCCCTAGGCTGGGAGACCCAGTACTTC. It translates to CASSLALGWETQYF. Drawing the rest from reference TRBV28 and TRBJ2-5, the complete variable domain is DVKVTQSSRYLVKRTGEKVFLECVQDMDHENMFWYRQDPGLGLRLIYFSYDVKMKEKGDIPEGYSVSREKKERFSLILESASTNQTSMYLCASSLALGWETQYFGPGTRLLVL.